The clone carrying this T cell receptor beta chain was seen a few times. These data belong to a study of patients and donors after allogeneic stem cell transplantation. TCRdb ran MiXCR on the RT-PCR reads and lists one entry per CDR3 protein. Among 410,000 or so distinct CDR3 sequences listed, more than 15% were seen once. This CDR3 contains 17 residues. CDR1 is LGHDT, CDR2 YNNKEL, per germline (reference sequence). Trimming cost V 1 base and J 2 bases; bases outside gene matches: 7. The chain employs TRBV3-1 and TRBJ2-1, with 8 bases identical to TRBD2. The sequence came from a human donor who was either an allogeneic HSCT recipient or a stem cell or donor lymphocyte infusion donor (not recorded which). It is not recorded whose cells these are; they may come from a transplant donor. The sequencing sample was made of blood, either unsorted or a sorted T cell fraction (not recorded which). The CDR3 region is CASSQVPPSGPYNEQFF. The CDR3 DNA reads as TGTGCCAGCAGCCAAGTACCGCCTAGCGGGCCCTACAATGAGCAGTTCTTC.